The subject of this entry is one T cell receptor (beta chain). The data were taken from a study of control samples from healthy donors and cancer patients. Clones were sequenced by immunoSEQ multiplex PCR, and TCRdb holds only the in-frame ones, with some missing. The profile shows 150,000 to 190,000 clones, approximately 93% of them singletons. CDR3 length: 15 residues. Trimming left V 10 bases short and J 6 bases short, with 22 bases between. In germline, CDR1 is LNHDA, CDR2 SQIVND (reference sequence). Sequencing was carried out using blood. The sequence derives from a man aged 50 to 59 in good health. The chain uses TRBV19 and TRBJ2-1, with D possibly called TRBD1 or TRBD2 (5 bases each). CDR3 DNA sequence: TGTGCCACCTTCACCCGGGACCGCAAATCCAATGAGCAGTTCTTC. Its protein is CATFTRDRKSNEQFF.